Below are 4 T cell receptor beta chains sequenced from a single sample in a study of cytomegalovirus exposure and HLA in healthy donors. Use of 60 Vbeta and 13 Jbeta primers characterized the PCR. Profiled with immunoSEQ multiplex PCR; TCRdb holds only in-frame clones, not every one. The table includes about 65,000 clones, about 80% detected once. The specimen was PBMCs. Receptors were obtained from a woman aged 25-40 years in good health and CMV-seronegative.

The chain joins TRBV10-3 to TRBJ2-7; 7 positions match TRBD2. From germline, CDR1 is ENHRY and CDR2 SYGVKD. V lost 8 bases to trimming and J lost 4 bases; unmatched junction nucleotides: 8. This CDR3 comprises 13 residues. As DNA, the CDR3 is TGTGCCATCGCGCTAGCGGAGGGGTACGAGCAGTACTTC. Translating it yields CAIALAEGYEQYF.

The chain has TRBV6-1 and TRBJ1-4; 7 bases are shared with TRBD1. V lost 4 bases to trimming and J lost 11 bases; unmatched junction nucleotides: 7. Germline loops: CDR1 MNHNS, CDR2 SASEGT. The CDR3 is 13 residues long. Here the CDR3 reads CASSVGTEEKLFF. As DNA, the CDR3 is TGTGCCAGCAGTGTCGGGACAGAGGAGAAACTGTTTTTT.

The chain has TRBV6-1 and TRBJ2-5, with 12 bases that match TRBD2. With 6 bases clipped from V and 4 bases from J, the junction kept 6 bases outside the gene matches. The CDR3 is made up of 15 amino acids. Per the germline V gene, CDR1 is MNHNS and CDR2 is SASEGT. CDR3 DNA: TGTGCCAGCAGGCGGACTAGCGGGGCCCCAGAGACCCAGTACTTC. Translation gives CASRRTSGAPETQYF.

This chain joins TRBV4-1 and TRBJ2-2; D not certain. The CDR3 totals 15 residues. The V end was cut by 2 bases, the J end by 1 base, with 8 bases between. Germline V gene lookup returns CDR1 MGHRA and CDR2 YSYEKL. CDR3 loop: CASSQRTENTGELFF. CDR3 nucleotide sequence: TGCGCCAGCAGCCAAAGAACAGAGAACACCGGGGAGCTGTTTTTT.